These 23 T cell receptor beta chains came from one sample sequenced in a study of CD8 T cells in Susac syndrome. Reverse transcription of about 0.45 to 1 ug RNA was carried out with random hexamers. TCRdb processed the immunoSEQ multiplex PCR reads anew with MiXCR; each CDR3 protein has one entry. The sample has about 200,000 distinct CDR3 sequences; 90% to 95% are singletons. Sequencing input: CD4+ T cells from PBMCs. These receptor sequences come from a human donor in good health.

The chain employs TRBV20-1 and TRBJ1-4, with D uncertain. Germline V CDR1 and CDR2: DFQATT, SNEGSKA (reference sequence). V was pared by 5 bases and J by 10 bases, with 17 bases between. The length of the CDR3 is 13 residues. CDR3 loop: CSAEGQEALKLFF. The CDR3 bases are TGCAGTGCTGAAGGGCAGGAGGCCCTAAAACTGTTTTTT.

The chain carries TRBV29-1 and TRBJ2-2; either TRBD1 or TRBD2 may supply D (5 bases each). This CDR3 is 13 amino acids long. The germline V gene encodes CDR1 SQVTM and CDR2 ANQGSEA. The germline V and J ends were trimmed by 6 bases and 4 bases, with 12 bases remaining between them. DNA for the CDR3: TGCAGCGTGGTGAGGGGTGGCACCGGGGAGCTGTTTTTT. Amino acid sequence: CSVVRGGTGELFF.

V usage is TRBV9 and J usage is TRBJ2-1, with 11 positions matching TRBD2. The CDR3 sequence is 15 residues long. Unmatched junction bases numbered 5, after V lost 3 bases and J lost 6 bases. Germline V gene data show CDR1 as SGDLS and CDR2 as YYNGEE. CDR3 nucleotides: TGTGCCAGCAGCGAGACTAGCGGGGACATCAATGAGCAGTTCTTC. Translation gives CASSETSGDINEQFF.

The chain carries TRBV14 and TRBJ1-4; D gene ambiguous. Germline V gene data show CDR1 as SGHDN and CDR2 as FVKESK. The CDR3 is made up of 14 amino acids. Trimming shortened V by 4 bases and J by 8 bases, and 14 bases separated the two germline ends. CDR3 nucleotides: TGTGCCAGCAGCCCCGGCATAGGAGTAGAAAAACTGTTTTTT. Encoded protein: CASSPGIGVEKLFF.

The chain links TRBV25-1 to TRBJ2-5, with D perhaps TRBD1 or TRBD2 (5 bases each). CDR1 and CDR2 (germline): MGHDK, SYGVNS. This CDR3 region has 15 residues. V was clipped by 3 bases and J by 1 base, with 12 bases between them. The CDR3 reads CASSESIGGQETQYF. CDR3 sequence (DNA): TGTGCCAGCAGTGAGTCTATTGGGGGCCAAGAGACCCAGTACTTC.

CDR3 in DNA: TGTGCCAGCAGCCTCCAACAGGGTGATGGCTACACCTTC. Protein: CASSLQQGDGYTF. V gene TRBV7-9 combines with J gene TRBJ1-2; perhaps TRBD1 as D (6 bases). V was shortened by 5 bases and J by 6 bases, with 13 bases between the two germline ends. Germline V CDR1 and CDR2: SEHNR, FQNEAQ (reference sequence). The CDR3 sequence is 13 residues long.

The chain uses TRBV29-1 and TRBJ2-7, with TRBD1 identical over 7 bases. From germline, CDR1 is SQVTM and CDR2 ANQGSEA. The CDR3 runs to 13 residues. Germline trimming cut 7 bases from V and 1 base from J; bases unmatched to any gene: 7. The CDR3 reads CSGTGQTSYEQYF. Here the CDR3 DNA reads TGCAGCGGGACGGGACAGACATCCTACGAGCAGTACTTC.

J is TRBJ2-1 and V is TRBV7-2, with 10 bases matching TRBD2. The CDR3 is made up of 16 amino acids. V lost 1 base and J lost 8; bases outside the gene matches: 8. Germline CDR1 is SGHTA and CDR2 is FQGNSA. The CDR3 reads CASSLEASGGRDEQFF. CDR3 coding DNA: TGTGCCAGCAGCTTAGAGGCTAGCGGGGGCCGGGATGAGCAGTTCTTC.

The V call is TRBV2, the J call TRBJ2-1; the D gene is possibly TRBD1 (5 bases). Trimming stripped 7 bases from V and 3 bases from J, with 10 bases between. CDR1 and CDR2 (germline): SNHLY, FYNNEI. The CDR3 totals 13 residues. CDR3 DNA: TGTGCCAGCACCGTAGACAGCTACAATGAGCAGTTCTTC. It encodes CASTVDSYNEQFF.

The chain recombines TRBV3-1 with TRBJ1-1; D gene uncertain. This CDR3 has 12 residues. Germline V gene sequence: CDR1 LGHDT, CDR2 YNNKEL (reference sequence). With 5 bases removed from V and 3 bases from J, the gap between germline ends came to 7 bases. CDR3 nucleotide sequence: TGTGCCAGCAGCTTCACTGACACTGAAGCTTTCTTT. It yields the protein CASSFTDTEAFF.

Here the CDR3 reads CSAALASSYNEQFF. The CDR3 DNA is TGCAGTGCGGCCCTGGCGAGTTCCTACAATGAGCAGTTCTTC. The chain combines TRBV20-1 with TRBJ2-1; D is ambiguous. This CDR3 region has 14 residues. Germline CDR1 DFQATT, CDR2 SNEGSKA (reference sequence). V dropped 6 bases and J dropped 1 base, with 13 bases sitting between them.

The J gene is TRBJ1-1, the V gene TRBV18; D uncertain. The germline V gene encodes CDR1 KGHSH and CDR2 LQKENI. V shed 3 bases and J shed 0 bases, with 11 bases lying between them. The CDR3 has 15 residues. DNA for the CDR3: TGTGCCAGCTCACCCCAGCTCCAAATGAACACTGAAGCTTTCTTT. Translation gives CASSPQLQMNTEAFF.

V gene TRBV10-2 combines with J gene TRBJ1-2; D may be TRBD1 (5 bases). Germline-derived CDR1 and CDR2 are WSHSY and SAAADI. This CDR3 spans 15 amino acids. With 5 bases removed from V and 2 bases from J, the gap between germline ends came to 15 bases. For the CDR3, the DNA is TGCGCCAGCAGTCCGTCCGGGACCCTCAACTATGGCTACACCTTC. The encoded protein is CASSPSGTLNYGYTF.

The chain carries TRBV6-2 or TRBV6-3 and TRBJ2-6; D may be TRBD2 (6 bases). Trimming removed 2 bases from V and 1 base from J, with 12 bases in between. Germline V CDR1 and CDR2: MNHEY, SVGEGT. The CDR3 is 17 amino acids. The CDR3 bases are TGTGCCAGCAGTTACGTTTTTGGAGGGTCTGGGGCCAACGTCCTGACTTTC. Amino acids: CASSYVFGGSGANVLTF.

This rearrangement joins TRBV21-1 to TRBJ1-5; the D segment call TRBD1 is taken from the table without a DNA check. TRBV21-1 is designated a pseudogene. The CDR3 extends over 15 amino acids. The CDR3 loop is CASSKRGQGYQPQHF. The CDR3 DNA is TGTGCCAGCAGCAAGAGGGGACAGGGTTATCAGCCCCAGCATTTT.

In DNA, the CDR3 is TGTGCCAGCAGAGTACTAGGACTAGCGGGGGAAGAGACCCAGTACTTC. Amino acids: CASRVLGLAGEETQYF. The rearrangement links TRBV3-1 to TRBJ2-5, with 13 positions matching TRBD2. In germline, CDR1 is LGHDT, CDR2 YNNKEL (reference sequence). The V and J ends lost 6 bases and 3 bases, in that order; junction bases with no gene match: 7. The CDR3 contains 16 residues.

The sample holds one count of this clonotype. Germline and junction disagree at one end, which may indicate a read error. This sequence joins TRBV7-7 and TRBJ2-5, with TRBD2 as a possible D gene (5 bases). This CDR3 region has 15 residues. Germline V gene sequence: CDR1 SSHAT, CDR2 FNYEAQ (reference sequence). In DNA form, the CDR3 reads TGTGCTAGCAGCTTAGCACCCGTCGGGGAAGAGACCCAGTACTTC. Its protein product is CASSLAPVGEETQYF.

This clonotype has just one count. The chain's CDR3 is CSARRAGRTYGYTF. The DNA of the CDR3 is TGCAGTGCTAGAAGAGCAGGCCGTACCTATGGCTACACCTTC. This chain connects TRBV20-1 to TRBJ1-2; D is undetermined. This CDR3 has 14 residues. Germline CDR1 is DFQATT and CDR2 is SNEGSKA (reference sequence). V was cut by 2 bases and J by 4 bases, with 14 bases left in between.

This chain connects TRBV24-1 to TRBJ2-5, with TRBD2 matching over 8 bases. V gave up 10 bases and J gave up 4 bases; unmatched junction bases: 10. The germline CDR1 and CDR2 sequences are KGHDR and SFDVKD. The CDR3 spans 14 residues. CDR3 amino acids: CATSMTSEGETQYF. The CDR3 DNA reads TGTGCCACGTCGATGACTAGCGAGGGAGAGACCCAGTACTTC.

The chain has TRBV20-1 and TRBJ2-5; D perhaps matches TRBD1 (8 bases). The CDR3 runs to 14 residues. Germline loops: CDR1 DFQATT, CDR2 SNEGSKA (reference sequence). The germline V and J ends were trimmed by 0 bases and 5 bases, with 13 bases remaining between them. This CDR3 reads CSARDLQGGETQYF. The DNA of the CDR3 is TGCAGTGCTAGAGATTTACAGGGGGGGGAGACCCAGTACTTC.

The chain links TRBV10-3 to TRBJ2-5; D is unclear. Per the germline V gene, CDR1 is ENHRY and CDR2 is SYGVKD. V shed 0 bases and J shed 4 bases, with 9 bases lying between them. This CDR3 contains 14 residues. DNA of the CDR3: TGTGCCATCAGTGAGTCGGTCTCGTCAGAGACCCAGTACTTC. Protein sequence: CAISESVSSETQYF.

This clonotype was counted a few times. The rearrangement links TRBV3-1 to TRBJ2-5, with D uncertain. This CDR3 is 15 amino acids long. Trimming took 0 bases from V and 1 from J, leaving 9 bases between them. Germline CDR1 is LGHDT and CDR2 is YNNKEL (reference sequence). The CDR3 sequence is CASSQDTAVQETQYF. CDR3 bases: TGTGCCAGCAGCCAAGATACGGCAGTCCAAGAGACCCAGTACTTC.

In this sample, this clonotype turned up once. This chain uses TRBV20-1 with TRBJ2-4; D possibly corresponds to TRBD1 (7 bases). The CDR3 covers 13 residues. Trimming removed 5 bases from V and 8 bases from J, with 16 bases in between. In germline, CDR1 is DFQATT, CDR2 SNEGSKA (reference sequence). CDR3 DNA sequence: TGCAGTGCTCTAGAACAGGGGAGGTACATTCAGTACTTC. As protein: CSALEQGRYIQYF.